This T cell receptor (beta chain) was captured by sequencing in a study of human T cells and chemical hapten exposure. Overall study findings and caveats: Significantly more large CDR3 similarity clusters were formed by expanded TCRs than by controls.

This clonotype occurred a few times. Its antigen is as yet unknown. This CDR3 region has 15 residues. Trimming removed 1 base at V and 0 bases at J, with 8 bases between. Germline V gives CDR1 KGHSH, CDR2 LQKENI. The time point: pre-sensitization, week 0. Indicated treatment: therapeutic diphenylcyclopropenone sensitization with weekly scalp DPC. From the RACE reads, TCRdb called clonotypes with MiXCR, one entry per CDR3 protein. The sample records some 98,000 distinct CDR3 sequences, approximately 11% being singletons. The specimen was whole blood, collected in connection with sensitization to the hapten diphenylcyclopropenone (DPC). The rearrangement joins TRBV18 to TRBJ2-3; maybe TRBD2 (6 bases). This sequence was found in a woman aged 60-70 years with alopecia areata. Some clones in this sample may be carry-over from other donors' samples. CDR3 sequence reads: CASSPQRGSTDTQYF. CDR3 nucleotides: TGTGCCAGCTCACCACAACGGGGGAGCACAGATACGCAGTATTTT.